This T cell receptor (beta chain) was observed in a study of regulatory T cells in long-lasting Graves disease listed by TCRdb under 2021. Context from the whole study: Persistent Graves' disease was defined as persistently positive TSH receptor autoantibodies together with antithyroid drug treatment for over 5 years. Persistent Graves' disease patients were compared with newly diagnosed Graves' disease patients by peripheral blood TCR sequencing and RNA sequencing. A total of about 33 samples underwent TCR sequencing, from about 13 patients with persistent Graves' disease and around 20 patients with newly diagnosed Graves' disease. In the clinical cohort, patients with persistent Graves' disease had used antithyroid drugs for an average of roughly ten years. The study was registered as a clinical trial and conducted in China.

The sample holds one count of this clonotype. The target of this receptor is not known. No per-base quality is available; no much larger clone lies one base away. Evidence from a single read is weak. The meaning of the sample's time point label: persistent/refractory GD, antithyroid drugs over 5 years with positive TRAb. RNA was extracted from PBMCs in TRIzol for both TCR sequencing and RNA sequencing. The diagnosis of Graves' disease was made according to American Thyroid Association guidelines. Patients were recruited from an endocrinology department in Xi'an, China. Each patient gave approximately 10 milliliters of peripheral blood, collected in an EDTA anticoagulant tube. Ficoll Paque Plus density gradient separation was used to isolate PBMCs, and no additional T cell sorting was done. An Agilent 2100 Bioanalyzer and agarose gel were used to check RNA quality, and a NanoDrop 2000 was used to measure RNA concentration.

Library construction relied on multiplex PCR. Sequencing took place on an Illumina HiSeq 4000. TCR beta libraries were built with iRepertoire HTBI primers and Arm-PCR amplification of CDR3 regions. PCR products were gel purified before sequencing. The original pipeline was this. Gene usage analysis of CDR3 amino acid clonotypes relied on the approximately 60 TRBV and 12 to 15 TRBJ segments identified across samples. COPE and FqMerger were used to merge the filtered high-quality paired reads into contigs. BLAST was used to align contigs to the IMGT TRBV, TRBD and TRBJ reference genes, and CDR3 was defined following IMGT. Clonotypes above 0.1% frequency were classified as highly expanded clones. Shannon entropy served as the measure of repertoire diversity, while the Gini coefficient captured V-J evenness. A clonotype was considered public if more than one individual shared it. TCRdb reprocessing: public reads trimmed at Q25 with fastp, clones called with MiXCR, in-frame beta chains kept. For every CDR3 protein sequence, its rows merge into one entry that carries the most common genes and DNA. In this record, the V and J calls reflect TCRdb's handling and not the investigators' own analysis. This sample gives about 460,000 distinct CDR3 sequences in total; around a fifth of them show up just once. Around 13% of the sample rests with the top ten.

Study-level results and caveats: Only peripheral blood was studied, because thyroid tissue, the primary lesion, was inaccessible. Lower TCR Shannon entropy and fewer highly expanded clones were observed in persistent Graves' disease patients than in newly diagnosed patients, which suggested clonal expansion. Patients with persistent disease shared more public clonotypes (around 2,700) than newly diagnosed patients did (approximately 970). Sequencing and analysis were restricted to the TCR beta chain. As a limitation, the authors acknowledged that the small sample size may reduce accuracy.

The receptor comes from a female donor with Graves disease. The sample here was peripheral blood mononuclear cells (PBMCs), taken when the disease was refractory, from a patient treated with antithyroid drugs.

The encoded CDR3 is CASSLLSPGQGHSPLHF. The DNA reads TGTGCCAGCAGCTTACTGTCCCCTGGACAGGGACATTCACCCCTCCACTTT. The chain is made from TRBV7-3 and TRBJ1-6; TRBD1 aligns with 8 central bases. At the junction V is shortened by 2 bases and J by 8 bases; bases outside the gene matches: 11. Including the terminal cysteine and phenylalanine, the CDR3 comprises 17 residues. Left in the record is the CDR3 DNA by itself, 51 bases read in frame from the first base. For CDR1 and CDR2, the germline V gene lists SGHTA and FQGTGA.